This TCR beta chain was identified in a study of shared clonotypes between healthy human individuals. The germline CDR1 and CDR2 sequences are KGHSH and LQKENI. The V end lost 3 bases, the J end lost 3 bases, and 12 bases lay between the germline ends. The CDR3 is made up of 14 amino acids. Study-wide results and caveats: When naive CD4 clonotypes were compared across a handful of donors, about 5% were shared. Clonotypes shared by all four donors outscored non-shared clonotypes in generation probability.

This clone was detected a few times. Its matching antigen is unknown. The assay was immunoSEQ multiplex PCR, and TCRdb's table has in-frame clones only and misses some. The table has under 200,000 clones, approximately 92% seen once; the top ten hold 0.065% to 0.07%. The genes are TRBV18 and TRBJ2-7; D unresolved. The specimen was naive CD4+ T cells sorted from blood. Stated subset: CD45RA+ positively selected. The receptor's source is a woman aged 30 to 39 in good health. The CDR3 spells CASSPNRGNYEQYF. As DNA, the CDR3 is TGTGCCAGCTCACCTAACAGAGGAAACTACGAGCAGTACTTC.